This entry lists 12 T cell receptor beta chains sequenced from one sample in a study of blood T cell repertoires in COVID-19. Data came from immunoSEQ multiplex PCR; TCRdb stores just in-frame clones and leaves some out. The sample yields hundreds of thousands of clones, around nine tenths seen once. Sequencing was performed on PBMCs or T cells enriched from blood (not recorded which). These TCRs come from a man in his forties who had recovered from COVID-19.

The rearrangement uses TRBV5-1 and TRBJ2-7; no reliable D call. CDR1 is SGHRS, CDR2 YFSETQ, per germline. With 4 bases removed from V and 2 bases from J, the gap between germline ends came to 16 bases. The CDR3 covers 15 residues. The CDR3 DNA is TGCGCCAGCAGCCAACTGCCCCCTGCCACCTACGAGCAGTACTTC. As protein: CASSQLPPATYEQYF.

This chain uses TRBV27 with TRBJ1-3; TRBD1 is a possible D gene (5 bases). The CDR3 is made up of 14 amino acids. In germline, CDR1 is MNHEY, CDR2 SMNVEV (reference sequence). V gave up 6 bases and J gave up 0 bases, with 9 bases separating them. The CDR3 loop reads CASSSTDSGNTIYF. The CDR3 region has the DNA TGTGCCAGCAGCTCGACAGACTCTGGAAACACCATATATTTT.

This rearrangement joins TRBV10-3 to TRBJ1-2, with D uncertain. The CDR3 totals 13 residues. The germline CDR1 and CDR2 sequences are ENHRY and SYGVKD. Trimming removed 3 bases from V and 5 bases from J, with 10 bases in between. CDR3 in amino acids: CAISEALEYGYTF. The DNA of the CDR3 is TGTGCCATCAGTGAAGCTCTTGAGTATGGCTACACCTTC.

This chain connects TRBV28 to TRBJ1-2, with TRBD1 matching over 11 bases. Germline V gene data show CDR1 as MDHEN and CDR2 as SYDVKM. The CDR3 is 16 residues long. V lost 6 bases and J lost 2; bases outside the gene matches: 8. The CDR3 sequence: CASSRGGTGGNYGYTF. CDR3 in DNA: TGTGCCAGCAGCCGCGGGGGGACAGGGGGGAACTATGGCTACACCTTC.

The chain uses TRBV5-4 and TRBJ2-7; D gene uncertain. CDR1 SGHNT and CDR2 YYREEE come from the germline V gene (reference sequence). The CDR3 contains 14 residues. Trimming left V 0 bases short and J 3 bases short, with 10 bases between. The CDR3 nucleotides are TGTGCCAGCAGCTTGGAGGTCGGCGGCTACGAGCAGTACTTC. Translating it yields CASSLEVGGYEQYF.

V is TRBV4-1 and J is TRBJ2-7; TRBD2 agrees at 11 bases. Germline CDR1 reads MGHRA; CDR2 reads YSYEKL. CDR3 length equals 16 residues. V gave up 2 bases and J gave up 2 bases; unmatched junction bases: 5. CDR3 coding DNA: TGCGCCAGCAGCCAACTAGCGGGAGGTAGAACCTACGAGCAGTACTTC. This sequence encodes CASSQLAGGRTYEQYF.

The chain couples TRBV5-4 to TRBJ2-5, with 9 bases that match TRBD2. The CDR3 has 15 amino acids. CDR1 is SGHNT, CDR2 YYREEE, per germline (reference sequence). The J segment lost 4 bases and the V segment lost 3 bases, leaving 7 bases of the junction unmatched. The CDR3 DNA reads TGTGCCAGCAGCTCCCTTAGCGGGGGTGGAGAGACCCAGTACTTC. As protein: CASSSLSGGGETQYF.

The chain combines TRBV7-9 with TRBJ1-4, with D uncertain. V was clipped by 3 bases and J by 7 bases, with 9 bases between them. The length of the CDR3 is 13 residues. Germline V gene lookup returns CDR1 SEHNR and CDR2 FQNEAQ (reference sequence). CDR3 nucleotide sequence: TGTGCCAGCAGCTTTGGTTCAGGTGAAAAACTGTTTTTT. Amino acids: CASSFGSGEKLFF.

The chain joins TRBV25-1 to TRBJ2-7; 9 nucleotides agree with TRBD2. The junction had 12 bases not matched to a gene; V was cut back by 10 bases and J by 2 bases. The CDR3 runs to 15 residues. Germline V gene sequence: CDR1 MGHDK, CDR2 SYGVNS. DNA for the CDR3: TGTGCCAAAATAGGACTAGCGCGACGAACCTACGAGCAGTACTTC. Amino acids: CAKIGLARRTYEQYF.

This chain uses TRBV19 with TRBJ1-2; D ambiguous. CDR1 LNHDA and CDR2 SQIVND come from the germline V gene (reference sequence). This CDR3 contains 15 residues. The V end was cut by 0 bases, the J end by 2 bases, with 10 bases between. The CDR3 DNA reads TGTGCCAGTAGTATAGACGCAACATGGAACTATGGCTACACCTTC. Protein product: CASSIDATWNYGYTF.

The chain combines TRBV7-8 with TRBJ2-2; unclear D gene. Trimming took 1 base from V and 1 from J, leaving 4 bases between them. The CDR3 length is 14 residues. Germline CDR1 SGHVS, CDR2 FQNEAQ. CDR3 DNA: TGTGCCAGCAGCTTAGGAGAGAACACCGGGGAGCTGTTTTTT. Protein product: CASSLGENTGELFF.

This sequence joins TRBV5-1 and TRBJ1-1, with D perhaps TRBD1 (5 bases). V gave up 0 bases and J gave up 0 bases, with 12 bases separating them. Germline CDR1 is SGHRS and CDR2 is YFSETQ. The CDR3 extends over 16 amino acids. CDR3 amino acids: CASSLVGGLMNTEAFF. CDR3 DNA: TGCGCCAGCAGCTTGGTGGGGGGTCTGATGAACACTGAAGCTTTCTTT.